One T cell receptor (beta chain) is described in this entry. Assay: immunoSEQ multiplex PCR; the TCRdb copy retains only in-frame clones and omits some. The table shows 250,000 to 350,000 clones, with 85% occurring only once. The data belong to a study of blood T cell repertoires in COVID-19. Either two negative PCRs, clearance, or symptom resolution qualified Cohort 3 donors as recovered. This receptor was taken from a woman aged 45-59 years who had recovered from COVID-19. The specimen sequenced was PBMCs or T cells enriched from blood (not recorded which).

CDR3: CASRSFPGAHGYTF. CDR3 coding DNA: TGTGCCAGCAGGTCCTTCCCAGGGGCCCATGGCTACACCTTC. The chain uses TRBV6-6 and TRBJ1-2, with D possibly TRBD1 on 6 matching bases. Trimming pared 6 bases from V and 6 bases from J, leaving 17 bases between. This CDR3 region has 14 residues. CDR1 MNHNY and CDR2 SVGAGI come from the germline V gene (reference sequence).